The entry below describes one T cell receptor (beta chain). The target of this receptor is not known. There are no base qualities to consult, and no much larger clone falls within one base. The data stem from a study of T cells in Graves' hyperthyroidism and ophthalmopathy (dated by TCRdb to between 2017 and 2020). The study in broad terms: TCR V-J signatures able to tell the groups apart were searched for in a discovery cohort of about a hundred patients, of whom 43 had Graves' ophthalmopathy and about 60 had stable Graves' hyperthyroidism. An independent validation cohort of around 19 hyperthyroidism patients and over 15 patients who later progressed to ophthalmopathy tested prospective prediction of ophthalmopathy. The 75 to 100 discovery patients were randomly divided into training and test sets at a 7:3 ratio. In addition, the study compared T-cell repertoires in thyroid tissue and in blood from about 6 Graves' hyperthyroidism patients. Following sampling, methimazole starting at 30 mg daily was given to hyperthyroidism patients, and high-dose intravenous methylprednisolone was given to ophthalmopathy patients. According to the paper, TCR Vbeta CDR3 sequencing was carried out on about 140 peripheral blood samples, which came from about 45 ophthalmopathy, 75 to 80 hyperthyroidism and roughly 17 progressor patients. Overall study outcomes, separate from this receptor: In validation, progression to ophthalmopathy was predicted by the model with roughly 71% sensitivity and roughly 72% specificity, a median of roughly 6 months before onset. In cross-validation, a model built on a 13 V-J signature told ophthalmopathy apart from stable hyperthyroidism with 85% to 90% sensitivity and around 83% specificity, and in testing the same model reached 80%/75%. Most expanded thyroid clonotypes (frequency above 0.001) were also detected in blood, a finding suggesting that blood repertoires may reflect thyroid immune responses. No statistical method was used to set the sample size in advance, and investigators knew the group allocation.

CDR1 and CDR2, per the germline V gene, are MGHDK and SYGVNS. V and J lose 8 bases and 1 base, and a span of 17 bases separates them. The CDR3 sequence holds 15 residues, the cysteine and phenylalanine included. Here the CDR3 DNA is all that survives: 45 bases in frame from base 1. Stable Graves' hyperthyroidism was defined as no progression to ophthalmopathy during 18 months of follow-up. Hyperthyroidism patients were newly diagnosed, had a disease duration of under 2 months, and were aged 18 to 65 years. Any patient with an uncontrolled infection, another autoimmune disease, pregnancy or lactation was excluded. Diagnoses relied on clinical symptoms, serum thyroxine and TRAb, thyroid ultrasound and orbital computed tomography. Trizol reagent was used to extract total RNA, and RNA quality was then checked on an Agilent 2100 Bioanalyzer. The TCR beta CDR3 regions were amplified from the RNA transcripts. The TCR CDR3 was subjected to a first round of RT-PCR using the HTBI primer set and the Qiagen OneStep RT-PCR kit. The libraries were constructed in a second round of multiplex PCR and then size-selected and purified. Sequencing of the libraries was done on an Illumina HiSeq2000 using paired-end 100 bp reads. For the original study's pipeline: SOAPnuke was used to process the raw data, throwing out any read that contained adapters or uncalled bases, had a mean Phred below 15, or lacked an exact constant-primer or identifier match. COPE v1.2.5 was used to merge the high-quality paired reads, and each unique nucleotide sequence was defined as a clonotype. MiTCR v1.1 was used to align clonotypes to the IMGT TRBV, TRBD and TRBJ reference segments. The analysis was restricted to V-J combinations with a frequency above 0.0001, which together covered 99% to 99.2% of the repertoires. The TCS score was defined as the ratio of F50 (clonal expansion) to E x V (chaos), calculated using BLOSUM62-based TCRdist between CDR3 peptides within each V-J. Welch's t-statistics and random forest reduced 500 to 650 V-J features to roughly 13, which were used in a naive Bayes classifier (R e1071). The similarity between thyroid and blood repertoires was quantified using the Morisita-Horn index. TCRdb redid the processing of the public reads, applying fastp at Q25 and MiXCR, and retained in-frame beta chains. Rows with one shared CDR3 protein collapse into an entry with the most common genes and DNA. The V and J calls and clone size are TCRdb's, not the authors'. Present in this sample are fewer than 750,000 distinct CDR3 sequences, 35% to 55% of which were seen just once. The ten largest clones add up to about 8.3% of the sample.

Sequencing used peripheral blood or thyroid tissue (not recorded which). This TCR came from a woman aged 18-35 years with Graves' hyperthyroidism. This sequence uses TRBV25-1 and TRBJ1-1; a weak D assignment points to TRBD1 (6 bases agree). The sequenced DNA: TGTGCCAGCTCACCAAGGCAGGGGTCGAACACTGAAGCTTTCTTT. This yields the protein CASSPRQGSNTEAFF. Joined to the reference TRBV25-1 and TRBJ1-1 proteins, this CDR3 gives the full variable domain: EADIYQTPRYLVIGTGKKITLECSQTMGHDKMYWYQQDPGMELHLIHYSYGVNSTEKGDLSSESTVSRIRTEHFPLTLESARPSHTSQYLCASSPRQGSNTEAFFGQGTRLTVV.